This entry features one TCR beta chain sequence. This specimen comes from a study of blood T cell repertoires in COVID-19. Overall study context: Sites across the United States, Italy and Spain contributed samples from acute and convalescent COVID-19.

The CDR3 runs 17 residues. Germline loops: CDR1 SGHTA, CDR2 FQGTGA. Trimming removed 4 bases from V and 2 bases from J; junction bases left unmatched: 5. Original methodology: Amplification of reference gene primers was used by the study to estimate nucleated cell counts. Produced via immunoSEQ multiplex PCR; TCRdb's table is partial and in-frame only. The V and J calls and clone size are taken from that table; D and trimming were inferred from the DNA. The table lists roughly 260,000 clones, about 80% of them singletons, with 3% to 4.5% in the top ten. Clinical history reported by participants formed the basis on which cohorts were assigned.

The clonotype originates from a woman aged 40 to 50 who had been exposed to COVID-19. The sequencing input was PBMCs or T cells enriched from blood (not recorded which). V usage is TRBV7-3 and J usage is TRBJ2-3; 14 bases fit TRBD2. In nucleotides, the CDR3 is TGTGCCAGCAGCTCGGGACTAGCGGGGGCCTTCACAGATACGCAGTATTTT. Translation gives CASSSGLAGAFTDTQYF.